Listed here is a single TCR beta chain. Its antigen is still unknown. The data originate from a study of cytomegalovirus exposure and HLA in healthy donors. Points from the study as a whole: In a later analysis, HLA-associated beta chains showed higher expansion and lower generation probabilities than comparable chains. Across HLA loci, a later analysis found differing TCR association rates, with DRB1 most and HLA-C fewest.

This PCR relied on a set of 60 Vbeta primers and 13 Jbeta primers. Authors' analysis steps: An analysis that came later counted 80 million or so unique TCR beta chains, around 10 million shared. TCRdb's copy holds only in-frame clones and misses some; the assay was immunoSEQ multiplex PCR. V and J calls and clone size are given by that table; D and trimming were obtained from the DNA. The table has over 100,000 clones, 55% to 65% seen once. The sequence derives from a man aged 40-55 years in good health and CMV-seropositive. Sample: PBMCs.

The CDR3 DNA sequence: TGTGCCAGCAGCATCGCCCTAGGAACCTCTGAAAAACTGTTTTTT. Translation gives CASSIALGTSEKLFF. The rearrangement links TRBV7-9 to TRBJ1-4, with unresolved D. Germline V gene sequence: CDR1 SEHNR, CDR2 FQNEAQ (reference sequence). The CDR3 sequence is 15 residues long. Trimming pared 5 bases from V and 7 bases from J, leaving 17 bases between.